Below, 11 T cell receptor beta chains from the same sample are listed, as sequenced in a study of cytomegalovirus exposure and HLA in healthy donors. It was with 60 Vbeta and 13 Jbeta primers that the PCR ran. Here immunoSEQ multiplex PCR was the method, and the copy in TCRdb shows in-frame clones only, minus some. The table records some 120,000 clones, roughly 82% of them present only once. The specimen was PBMCs. The receptors stem from a woman in her 40s in good health and CMV-seropositive.

V and J are TRBV19 and TRBJ2-7; 9 bases line up with TRBD1. V lost 5 bases and J lost 7; bases outside the gene matches: 18. The CDR3 has 17 residues. Looked up from germline, CDR1 is LNHDA and CDR2 is SQIVND (reference sequence). This CDR3 reads CASSLYPSGTGNVEQYF. CDR3 nucleotides: TGTGCCAGTAGTTTATATCCGTCTGGGACAGGGAACGTGGAGCAGTACTTC.

This clone was recorded a few times. This rearrangement joins TRBV19 to TRBJ1-1, with 7 bases matching TRBD1. This CDR3 spans 12 amino acids. Germline lookup yields CDR1 LNHDA and CDR2 SQIVND (reference sequence). The junction had 6 bases not matched to a gene; V was cut back by 7 bases and J by 7 bases. CDR3 region: CASTQGLVEAFF. The CDR3 coding sequence is TGTGCCAGTACACAGGGGCTCGTTGAAGCTTTCTTT.

The CDR3 region has the DNA TGTGCCAGCAGTGAAGCGCAGGGGGAGCCCGGGGCGAAAGATACGCAGTATTTT. Amino acid sequence: CASSEAQGEPGAKDTQYF. This chain links TRBV6-1 with TRBJ2-3, with 7 bases that match TRBD1. This CDR3 has 18 residues. V lost 0 bases, J lost 5 bases, and 14 bases stayed unmatched. In germline, CDR1 is MNHNS, CDR2 SASEGT.

The chain carries TRBV6-1 and TRBJ1-5; 9 bases line up with TRBD1. Germline trimming cut 6 bases from V and 2 bases from J; bases unmatched to any gene: 5. The germline gives CDR1 MNHNS, CDR2 SASEGT. The CDR3 runs to 15 residues. CDR3: CASREQGAGNQPQHF. For the CDR3, the DNA is TGTGCCAGCAGGGAACAGGGGGCGGGCAATCAGCCCCAGCATTTT.

The chain uses TRBV4-1 and TRBJ2-4, with 7 bases lining up with TRBD1. The germline V gene encodes CDR1 MGHRA and CDR2 YSYEKL. With V trimmed by 0 bases and J by 1 base, 9 bases remained unmatched. This CDR3 is 18 amino acids long. This chain's CDR3 is CASSQEGRQGMAKNIQYF. The CDR3, as DNA: TGCGCCAGCAGCCAAGAAGGCAGACAGGGAATGGCCAAAAACATTCAGTACTTC.

CDR3 region: CASSPKLATDRSGANVLTF. As DNA, the CDR3 is TGCGCCAGCAGCCCAAAACTAGCCACAGACCGCTCTGGGGCCAACGTCCTGACTTTC. The V gene is TRBV5-1, the J gene TRBJ2-6; TRBD2 might be the D (6 bases). Per the germline V gene, CDR1 is SGHRS and CDR2 is YFSETQ. Trimming left V 4 bases short and J 0 bases short, with 20 bases between. This CDR3 has 19 residues.

The chain recombines TRBV28 with TRBJ2-7; 10 bases are shared with TRBD1. V gave up 6 bases and J gave up 5 bases; unmatched junction bases: 7. The V gene's germline CDR1 is MDHEN and CDR2 SYDVKM. The CDR3 has 14 amino acids. DNA for the CDR3: TGTGCCAGCAGCACGGGACAGGGGTGGGACGAGCAGTACTTC. This gives the protein CASSTGQGWDEQYF.

J is TRBJ2-5 and V is TRBV18; D perhaps matches TRBD2 (5 bases). The CDR3 has 14 residues. The germline V gene encodes CDR1 KGHSH and CDR2 LQKENI. V was shortened by 2 bases and J by 5 bases, with 12 bases between the two germline ends. The CDR3 is CASSPNRSGETQYF. The CDR3 DNA reads as TGTGCCAGCTCACCAAATCGGTCGGGGGAGACCCAGTACTTC.

The rearrangement joins TRBV27 to TRBJ2-1; 13 bases agree with TRBD2. V lost 1 base and J lost 8; bases outside the gene matches: 5. The V gene's germline CDR1 is MNHEY and CDR2 SMNVEV (reference sequence). This CDR3 has 16 residues. The CDR3 here is CASSLYGTSGKDEQFF. The CDR3 DNA reads as TGTGCCAGCAGTTTATATGGGACTAGCGGGAAAGATGAGCAGTTCTTC.

This clone appeared a few times. The J gene is TRBJ2-7, the V gene TRBV30; D may be TRBD2 (6 bases). The CDR3 has 13 residues. In germline, CDR1 is GTSNPN, CDR2 SVGIG (reference sequence). V lost 3 bases, J lost 4 bases, and 13 bases lay in between. CDR3: CAWRGGRAYEQYF. Written as DNA, the CDR3 is TGTGCCTGGAGGGGGGGTAGAGCGTACGAGCAGTACTTC.

On this clone itself: This sample also contains other DNA sequences that code for the same CDR3. The chain recombines TRBV18 with TRBJ2-7; possibly TRBD2 for D (6 bases). Germline V lookup: CDR1 KGHSH, CDR2 LQKENI. There are 16 residues in the CDR3. The V and J ends lost 2 bases and 4 bases respectively, with 18 bases between them. CDR3 loop: CASSPRTGDPGYEQYF. The DNA for the CDR3 is TGTGCCAGCTCACCAAGGACGGGGGACCCCGGGTACGAGCAGTACTTC.